This is a list of T cell receptor beta chains from one sample in a study of response to subunit inactivated influenza vaccine. TCRdb fed the RT-PCR reads into MiXCR, producing one record per CDR3 protein. The sample has 490,000 or so distinct CDR3 sequences; 7.5% to 8.5% are singletons. This sample comprised PBMCs from blood, obtained roughly 24 months after vaccination. These receptors came from a man aged 45 to 70 who received an inactivated influenza vaccine. CDR3s include the opening cysteine and the closing phenylalanine or tryptophan. The D gene is left open where the match is weak. Clone sizes are given selectively: once, few, many, or a class where the clone is expanded.

clone size	CDR3 length	V gene	J gene	D gene	CDR3 DNA	CDR3 protein
few	12	TRBV12-3/TRBV12-4	TRBJ1-2	-	TGTGCCAGTACCCTTGGAGGCTATGGCTACACCTTC	CASTLGGYGYTF
many	13	TRBV12-3/TRBV12-4	TRBJ1-2	-	TGTGCCAGCAGGTCGATTGGACTTAATGGCTACACCTTC	CASRSIGLNGYTF
few	20	TRBV6-2/TRBV6-3	TRBJ2-2	TRBD2	TGTGCCAGCAGTTACTCGACCGTTTTTAGCGGGGCCCCCATCACCGGGGAGCTGTTTTTT	CASSYSTVFSGAPITGELFF
few	18	TRBV20-1	TRBJ2-1	TRBD2	TGCAGTGCTAGAGATCTCGTCAGCGGGGGGGCCTCGGACAATGAGCAGTTCTTC	CSARDLVSGGASDNEQFF
-	15	TRBV5-6	TRBJ1-2	-	TGTGCCAGCAGCCCGATTCGGACGGCGACCTATGGCTACACCTTC	CASSPIRTATYGYTF
-	16	TRBV4-3	TRBJ2-2	-	TGCGCCAGCAGCCAAGTTGAGAGAATGAACACCGGGGAGCTGTTTTTT	CASSQVERMNTGELFF
few	13	TRBV20-1	TRBJ2-7	-	TGCAGTGCTAGATGGGTCCAAGATTACGAGCAGTACTTC	CSARWVQDYEQYF
many	11	TRBV19	TRBJ2-1	-	TGTGCCAGTATCCAGGGACCCCGCCTGTTCTTC	CASIQGPRLFF
-	15	TRBV20-1	TRBJ1-4	TRBD1	TGCAGTGCCCCCGGACAGGGCGTAAGTCATGAAAAACTGTTTTTT	CSAPGQGVSHEKLFF
few	14	TRBV6-5	TRBJ2-2	-	TGTGCCAGCAGTTACTTCTCCTACGGGGGGGAGCTGTTTTTT	CASSYFSYGGELFF
few	15	TRBV5-1	TRBJ2-4	-	TGCGCCAGCAGTTCCCGAAGGGGGACCAAAAACATTCAGTACTTC	CASSSRRGTKNIQYF
-	16	TRBV20-1	TRBJ1-1	TRBD1	TGCAGTGCTAGGGAAATGGGGGACAGGGCCGGCACTGAAGCTTTCTTT	CSAREMGDRAGTEAFF
-	14	TRBV12-3/TRBV12-4	TRBJ2-2	-	TGTGCCAGCAGTCGAGACTTGAACACCGGGGAGCTGTTTTTT	CASSRDLNTGELFF
many	15	TRBV24-1	TRBJ2-7	TRBD1	TGTGCCACCAGTGGGATCGGACAGGGCAGCCACGAGCAGTACTTC	CATSGIGQGSHEQYF
few	15	TRBV10-1	TRBJ2-3	-	TGCGCCAGCAGGAGGACAGAGCCGAGTACAGATACGCAGTATTTT	CASRRTEPSTDTQYF
many	15	TRBV15	TRBJ1-2	-	TGTGCCACCAGCAGAGCGGTTCGGGAGGCCTATGGCTACACCTTC	CATSRAVREAYGYTF
-	15	TRBV7-2	TRBJ1-6	-	TGTGCCAGCAGCAGGGGGAGGAGTAATAATTCACCCCTCCACTTT	CASSRGRSNNSPLHF
-	14	TRBV12-3/TRBV12-4	TRBJ2-5	TRBD1	TGTGCCAGCACTTCGACAGGGCGTGGAGAGACCCAGTACTTC	CASTSTGRGETQYF
-	14	TRBV20-1	TRBJ1-2	-	TGCAGTGCTTTACGCCGGGACATTGACTATGGCTACACCTTC	CSALRRDIDYGYTF
-	15	TRBV10-3	TRBJ2-3	TRBD1	TGTGCCATCAGTGACGAGGGACAGGGCGTCACTACGCAGTATTTT	CAISDEGQGVTTQYF
many	13	TRBV20-1	TRBJ2-1	-	TGCAGTGCTAAAGGGAATCTAGAGAATGAGCAGTTCTTC	CSAKGNLENEQFF
-	14	TRBV2	TRBJ1-2	-	TGTGCCAGCAGTGAAGCGCTTCGGGGCCTTGGCTACACCTTC	CASSEALRGLGYTF